Shown below are 29 T cell receptor beta chains from a single sample sequenced in a study of blood T cell repertoires in COVID-19. Sequenced by immunoSEQ multiplex PCR; TCRdb stores in-frame clones only, minus some. This repertoire shows over 60,000 clones, roughly 82% found once; its top ten account for approximately 15%. The sequenced material came from peripheral blood. Receptor source: a woman of 80 years or more with acute or convalescent COVID-19.

DNA of the CDR3: TGTGCCAGCATCCTCACCAGGCAGGGTCTCTCCCGCAATCAGCCCCAGCATTTT. Amino acids: CASILTRQGLSRNQPQHF. The rearrangement links TRBV27 to TRBJ1-5, with D perhaps matching TRBD1 (5 bases). In germline, CDR1 is MNHEY, CDR2 SMNVEV (reference sequence). The CDR3 is 18 residues long. V dropped 7 bases and J dropped 2 bases, with 24 bases sitting between them.

J is TRBJ2-1 and V is TRBV18, with 8 bases matching TRBD2. J was trimmed by 0 bases and V by 8 bases; bases with no gene match: 6. This CDR3 contains 15 residues. The germline gives CDR1 KGHSH, CDR2 LQKENI. The CDR3 nucleotides are TGTGCCAGCAAGCCTAGCGGGTTCTCCTACAATGAGCAGTTCTTC. Translated, it gives CASKPSGFSYNEQFF. Variable domain in full (rest from reference TRBV18 and TRBJ2-1): NAGVMQNPRHLVRRRGQEARLRCSPMKGHSHVYWYRQLPEEGLKFMVYLQKENIIDESGMPKERFSAEFPKEGPSILRIQQVVRGDSAAYFCASKPSGFSYNEQFFGPGTRLTVL.

The chain combines TRBV5-1 with TRBJ2-7, with 9 positions matching TRBD1. The CDR3 runs to 17 residues. CDR1 is SGHRS, CDR2 YFSETQ, per germline. V shed 5 bases, J shed 0 bases, and the junction held 12 bases outside the gene matches. CDR3 DNA: TGCGCCAGCAGTGTGGGACAGGGTGAATTAAGCTCCTACGAGCAGTACTTC. It codes for CASSVGQGELSSYEQYF.

In its sample, this clone was seen a few times. The chain employs TRBV10-1 and TRBJ2-2; 7 bases match TRBD2. CDR3 length: 15 residues. V dropped 4 bases and J dropped 1; count of bases not matched to a gene: 3. Per germline, CDR1 WNHNN and CDR2 SYGVQD (reference sequence). This chain's CDR3 is CASSAPSGNTGELFF. DNA for the CDR3: TGCGCCAGCAGTGCGCCTAGCGGGAACACCGGGGAGCTGTTTTTT.

The chain couples TRBV10-3 to TRBJ1-1; TRBD1 might be the D (6 bases). CDR1 ENHRY and CDR2 SYGVKD come from the germline V gene. V gave up 3 bases and J gave up 2 bases, with 10 bases separating them. This CDR3 is 14 amino acids long. The CDR3: CAISDRTVNTEAFF. The CDR3 coding sequence is TGTGCCATCAGTGACAGGACAGTCAACACTGAAGCTTTCTTT.

The chain couples TRBV30 to TRBJ1-2; D uncertain. This CDR3 is 10 amino acids long. CDR1 is GTSNPN, CDR2 SVGIG, per germline (reference sequence). V gave up 6 bases and J gave up 7 bases, with 9 bases separating them. The CDR3 is CACRGFGYTF. CDR3 sequence (DNA): TGTGCCTGTCGAGGGTTTGGCTACACCTTC.

The chain carries TRBV7-7 and TRBJ2-7, with 13 bases aligning to TRBD2. V gave up 5 bases and J gave up 5 bases; unmatched junction bases: 12. Looked up from germline, CDR1 is SSHAT and CDR2 is FNYEAQ (reference sequence). The length of the CDR3 is 17 residues. In DNA form, the CDR3 reads TGTGCCAGCAGCCCAAGCATTGGACTAGCGGGAGAACACGAGCAGTACTTC. The encoded protein is CASSPSIGLAGEHEQYF.

This clone appeared a single time. The chain uses TRBV7-8 and TRBJ2-3, with 13 positions matching TRBD2. This CDR3 contains 18 residues. Germline V CDR1 and CDR2: SGHVS, FQNEAQ. The trim removed 5 bases at V and 2 bases at J, leaving 10 bases unmatched. CDR3 bases: TGTGCCAGCAGCAAAGGACTAGCGGGAGTTTGGGACACAGATACGCAGTATTTT. Its translation: CASSKGLAGVWDTDTQYF.

This clone came up once. The chain recombines TRBV7-2 with TRBJ1-1, with TRBD1 matching over 7 bases. V trimming: 2 bases; J trimming: 4 bases; junction bases outside the gene matches: 7. Germline lookup yields CDR1 SGHTA and CDR2 FQGNSA. The CDR3 runs 15 residues. The CDR3 nucleotides are TGTGCCAGCAGCTTAAACGGCAGGGGGGTCACTGAAGCTTTCTTT. Its translation is CASSLNGRGVTEAFF. Supplemented by reference TRBV7-2 and TRBJ1-1, the full variable domain reads GAGVSQSPSNKVTEKGKDVELRCDPISGHTALYWYRQSLGQGLEFLIYFQGNSAPDKSGLPSDRFSAERTGGSVSTLTIQRTQQEDSAVYLCASSLNGRGVTEAFFGQGTRLTVV.

The chain employs TRBV4-2 and TRBJ2-7; TRBD1 agrees at 7 bases. This CDR3 has 15 amino acids. J was trimmed by 0 bases and V by 0 bases; bases with no gene match: 2. CDR1 and CDR2 from the germline V gene are LGHNA and YNFKEQ. CDR3 residues: CASSQETGSSYEQYF. The DNA of the CDR3 is TGTGCCAGCAGCCAAGAGACAGGGTCCTCCTACGAGCAGTACTTC.

The chain recombines TRBV5-1 with TRBJ2-2; possible D gene TRBD2, 6 bases. Germline lookup yields CDR1 SGHRS and CDR2 YFSETQ. The ends were cut back, 3 bases at V and 2 bases at J, with 11 bases in the middle. The CDR3 runs 15 residues. The CDR3 DNA is TGCGCCAGCAGCTCGAGAGCGGGTAACACCGGGGAGCTGTTTTTT. As protein: CASSSRAGNTGELFF.

The chain uses TRBV6-1 and TRBJ1-3; unclear D gene. CDR1 is MNHNS, CDR2 SASEGT, per germline. The CDR3 length is 14 residues. Trimming took 3 bases from V and 4 from J, leaving 10 bases between them. In DNA, the CDR3 is TGTGCCAGCAGTGACAGCGCGTTCGGAAACACCATATATTTT. This translates into CASSDSAFGNTIYF.

This rearrangement joins TRBV6-2 or TRBV6-3 to TRBJ1-5; 9 bases align to TRBD1. Looked up from germline, CDR1 is MNHEY and CDR2 is SVGEGT. The CDR3 is 15 residues long. V shed 5 bases, J shed 4 bases, and the junction held 6 bases outside the gene matches. The DNA of the CDR3 is TGTGCCAGCAGTGACCCGACAGGGGGAAATCAGCCCCAGCATTTT. Translating gives CASSDPTGGNQPQHF.

V is TRBV28 and J is TRBJ2-2, with D uncertain. Germline-derived CDR1 and CDR2 are MDHEN and SYDVKM. The V end was cut by 1 base, the J end by 6 bases, with 6 bases between. This CDR3 has 13 amino acids. This chain's CDR3 is CASSLSRSGELFF. In DNA, the CDR3 is TGTGCCAGCAGTTTATCGAGGTCCGGGGAGCTGTTTTTT. Together with reference TRBV28 and TRBJ2-2, the CDR3 gives the full variable domain: DVKVTQSSRYLVKRTGEKVFLECVQDMDHENMFWYRQDPGLGLRLIYFSYDVKMKEKGDIPEGYSVSREKKERFSLILESASTNQTSMYLCASSLSRSGELFFGEGSRLTVL.

This clone turned up a few times. J is TRBJ2-3 and V is TRBV6-2 or TRBV6-3; D might be TRBD2 (6 bases). V gave up 6 bases and J gave up 2 bases, with 21 bases separating them. The germline V gene encodes CDR1 MNHEY and CDR2 SVGEGT. There are 17 residues in the CDR3. In DNA, the CDR3 is TGTGCCAGCAGCCCACTCGGACTACAGAGCTTCACAGATACGCAGTATTTT. Translation: CASSPLGLQSFTDTQYF.

Only a few counts were recorded for this clone. CDR3 nucleotide sequence: TGTGCCAGCACTCATGAGACAGGGGGCTGGGATACCGGGGAGCTGTTTTTT. It specifies CASTHETGGWDTGELFF. V usage is TRBV7-9 and J usage is TRBJ2-2, with 10 bases aligning to TRBD1. Germline CDR1 and CDR2: SEHNR and FQNEAQ (reference sequence). The CDR3 covers 17 residues. V dropped 7 bases and J dropped 5; count of bases not matched to a gene: 13.

The chain has TRBV14 and TRBJ2-7; TRBD2 matches 12 bases. Trimming cost V 4 bases and J 2 bases; bases outside gene matches: 18. Looked up from germline, CDR1 is SGHDN and CDR2 is FVKESK. The CDR3 extends over 20 amino acids. CDR3 sequence (DNA): TGTGCCAGCAGCCCAGACGTTAGGACTAGCGGGGTGGTTGGAACCTACGAGCAGTACTTC. Translated, it gives CASSPDVRTSGVVGTYEQYF.

This sequence joins TRBV14 and TRBJ1-2; the D is unclear. Trimming took 4 bases from V and 6 from J, leaving 18 bases between them. Germline-derived CDR1 and CDR2 are SGHDN and FVKESK. This CDR3 is 15 amino acids long. The CDR3 spells CASSRRRGGVDGYTF. CDR3 DNA: TGTGCCAGCAGCCGGAGACGGGGTGGAGTGGATGGCTACACCTTC.

The chain employs TRBV6-5 and TRBJ1-4, with 12 bases matching TRBD1. The junction had 4 bases not matched to a gene; V was cut back by 5 bases and J by 6 bases. The CDR3 loop spans 15 amino acids. Germline V gene data show CDR1 as MNHEY and CDR2 as SVGAGI. Here the CDR3 reads CASSLGTGGYEKLFF. The CDR3 coding sequence is TGTGCCAGCAGTCTAGGGACAGGGGGCTATGAAAAACTGTTTTTT.

The gene calls are TRBV4-1 and TRBJ1-1; no definite D call. Germline CDR1 and CDR2: MGHRA and YSYEKL. Deletions cut 0 bases from V and 0 bases from J, with 5 bases between. The CDR3 runs to 14 residues. This CDR3 reads CASSQEFMNTEAFF. The CDR3 DNA is TGCGCCAGCAGCCAAGAGTTTATGAACACTGAAGCTTTCTTT.

The chain couples TRBV11-2 to TRBJ1-4, with a weak D call TRBD1 (6 bases). The V end was cut by 4 bases, the J end by 2 bases, with 14 bases between. CDR1 is SGHAT and CDR2 is FQNNGV in the germline V gene. The CDR3 totals 16 residues. In DNA, the CDR3 is TGTGCCAGCAGCTCTACAGGGATTGCGACTAATGAAAAACTGTTTTTT. Protein: CASSSTGIATNEKLFF. The full variable domain, with the rest looked up from reference TRBV11-2 and TRBJ1-4, is EAGVAQSPRYKIIEKRQSVAFWCNPISGHATLYWYQQILGQGPKLLIQFQNNGVVDDSQLPKDRFSAERLKGVDSTLKIQPAKLEDSAVYLCASSSTGIATNEKLFFGSGTQLSVL.

The chain employs TRBV19 and TRBJ2-4; 7 bases map to TRBD1. The CDR3 covers 18 residues. V shed 3 bases, J shed 0 bases, and the junction held 11 bases outside the gene matches. Germline CDR1 LNHDA, CDR2 SQIVND (reference sequence). The CDR3 DNA follows: TGTGCCAGTAGTATCGGATACAGGGGCCTTTTAGCCAAAAACATTCAGTACTTC. Protein sequence: CASSIGYRGLLAKNIQYF.

The genes are TRBV15 and TRBJ2-3; a possible D gene is TRBD1 (5 bases). The CDR3 length is 16 residues. Looked up from germline, CDR1 is LNHNV and CDR2 is YYDKDF (reference sequence). V was shortened by 1 base and J by 2 bases, with 13 bases between the two germline ends. CDR3 protein: CATSRGAGMPTDTQYF. The CDR3, as DNA: TGTGCCACCAGCAGAGGGGCAGGGATGCCCACAGATACGCAGTATTTT.

The gene calls are TRBV6-4 and TRBJ2-6, with D hard to call. CDR1 and CDR2 from the germline V gene are MRHNA and SNTAGT. V lost 0 bases, J lost 0 bases, and 12 bases lay in between. This CDR3 comprises 18 residues. The CDR3 nucleotides are TGTGCCAGCAGTGACTCGAAGAACAGCAACTCTGGGGCCAACGTCCTGACTTTC. The encoded protein is CASSDSKNSNSGANVLTF.

This chain uses TRBV6-5 with TRBJ1-6, with 8 bases that match TRBD1. CDR1 is MNHEY, CDR2 SVGAGI, per germline. The J segment lost 7 bases and the V segment lost 5 bases, leaving 4 bases of the junction unmatched. This CDR3 has 14 residues. Here the CDR3 DNA reads TGTGCCAGCAGTACCCGGGACAGGAATTCACCCCTCCACTTT. Amino acid sequence: CASSTRDRNSPLHF.

This clone was seen only a few times. This chain connects TRBV13 to TRBJ1-1; D remains unclear. This CDR3 has 14 amino acids. Germline CDR1 and CDR2: PRHDT and FYEKMQ (reference sequence). V was pared by 7 bases and J by 2 bases, with 14 bases between. The CDR3, as DNA: TGTGCCAGCATAGACACCCGAGACAACACTGAAGCTTTCTTT. This codes for CASIDTRDNTEAFF. Together with reference TRBV13 and TRBJ1-1, the CDR3 gives the full variable domain: AAGVIQSPRHLIKEKRETATLKCYPIPRHDTVYWYQQGPGQDPQFLISFYEKMQSDKGSIPDRFSAQQFSDYHSELNMSSLELGDSALYFCASIDTRDNTEAFFGQGTRLTVV.

The V call is TRBV19, the J call TRBJ1-2; D unresolved. CDR3 length: 15 residues. Germline V gives CDR1 LNHDA, CDR2 SQIVND (reference sequence). V gave up 3 bases and J gave up 4 bases, with 15 bases separating them. CDR3 region: CASSISPISTYGYTF. The CDR3, as DNA: TGTGCCAGTAGTATTTCACCGATTAGTACCTATGGCTACACCTTC. Complete variable domain (other parts from reference TRBV19 and TRBJ1-2): DGGITQSPKYLFRKEGQNVTLSCEQNLNHDAMYWYRQDPGQGLRLIYYSQIVNDFQKGDIAEGYSVSREKKESFPLTVTSAQKNPTAFYLCASSISPISTYGYTFGSGTRLTVV.

J is TRBJ2-6 and V is TRBV23-1; D uncertain. TRBV23-1 is an open reading frame whose function is uncertain. CDR3 length: 18 amino acids. V lost 7 bases and J lost 2, with 21 bases in between. The CDR3 spells CASTALTLRGPGANVLTF. For the CDR3, the DNA is TGCGCCAGCACGGCCCTTACCTTAAGAGGCCCTGGGGCCAACGTCCTGACTTTC.

Here the CDR3 reads CASSTTANYGYTF. The CDR3 bases are TGTGCCAGTAGTACGACAGCTAACTATGGCTACACCTTC. The genes are TRBV19 and TRBJ1-2, with D perhaps matching TRBD1 (5 bases). Trimming took off 4 bases at V and 0 bases at J, with 6 bases between the two ends. The CDR3 totals 13 residues. CDR1 and CDR2 from the germline V gene are LNHDA and SQIVND (reference sequence).